A single sample gave rise to the 18 T cell receptor beta chains below, sequenced in a study of graft-versus-host responses after intestinal transplantation. These TCRs are of unknown antigen specificity. Method: immunoSEQ multiplex PCR; TCRdb's copy keeps in-frame clones and lacks some. The data contain 96,000 or so clones, 80% to 95% of them singletons. This specimen was unstimulated CD4+ T cells sorted from spleen or lymph node cells, taken before intestinal transplant. The receptors come from a human donor who received an intestinal transplant.

The V gene is TRBV6-6, the J gene TRBJ2-3; 13 bases are a match to TRBD2. The V and J ends lost 6 bases and 4 bases, in that order; junction bases with no gene match: 1. Germline CDR1 reads MNHNY; CDR2 reads SVGAGI (reference sequence). There are 14 residues in the CDR3. CDR3 residues: CASRLAGGPDTQYF. Here the CDR3 DNA reads TGTGCCAGCAGACTAGCGGGGGGGCCAGATACGCAGTATTTT.

The genes are TRBV7-2 and TRBJ2-2; TRBD1 might be the D (6 bases). This CDR3 comprises 14 residues. V shed 4 bases and J shed 1 base, with 7 bases lying between them. Germline values: CDR1 SGHTA, CDR2 FQGNSA. In nucleotides, the CDR3 is TGTGCCAGCAGCTCAGGGGTGAACACCGGGGAGCTGTTTTTT. It is translated as CASSSGVNTGELFF.

The chain joins TRBV19 to TRBJ2-5, with D tentatively TRBD2 (5 bases). Trimming pared 5 bases from V and 4 bases from J, leaving 17 bases between. The CDR3 sequence is 15 residues long. Germline V gene sequence: CDR1 LNHDA, CDR2 SQIVND (reference sequence). The CDR3 DNA sequence: TGTGCCAGTAGTTTCATCGTAGGGAGTGGAGAGACCCAGTACTTC. It specifies CASSFIVGSGETQYF.

This sequence joins TRBV30 and TRBJ2-3; tentative D call: TRBD2 (9 bases). The CDR3 has 18 residues. V was clipped by 0 bases and J by 3 bases, with 22 bases between them. In germline, CDR1 is GTSNPN, CDR2 SVGIG (reference sequence). The CDR3 here is CAWSVGGQAGGHTDTQYF. Written as DNA, the CDR3 is TGTGCCTGGAGTGTCGGGGGACAGGCGGGAGGGCATACAGATACGCAGTATTTT.

The chain has TRBV7-2 and TRBJ1-2; D not certain. The CDR3 loop spans 13 amino acids. Germline CDR1 and CDR2: SGHTA and FQGNSA. V lost 1 base, J lost 2 bases, and 5 bases lay in between. CDR3: CASSLGGNYGYTF. The DNA for the CDR3 is TGTGCCAGCAGCTTAGGAGGAAACTATGGCTACACCTTC.

The CDR3 loop reads CASSLGTGGMVETQYF. The CDR3 DNA follows: TGTGCCAGCAGCTTAGGCACAGGGGGTATGGTAGAGACCCAGTACTTC. The genes are TRBV7-2 and TRBJ2-5; 8 positions match TRBD1. From germline, CDR1 is SGHTA and CDR2 FQGNSA. This CDR3 contains 16 residues. J was trimmed by 4 bases and V by 1 base; bases with no gene match: 8.

This clone was observed a single time. The rearrangement joins TRBV19 to TRBJ1-2; 8 positions agree with TRBD1. Germline assignment: CDR1 LNHDA and CDR2 SQIVND (reference sequence). The CDR3 consists of 18 residues. The V segment lost 3 bases and the J segment 4 bases; nucleotides outside the gene matches: 16. The CDR3 protein is CASSINRGSWTLSYGYTF. As DNA, the CDR3 is TGTGCCAGTAGTATTAACAGGGGGAGTTGGACGCTTTCCTATGGCTACACCTTC.

The chain couples TRBV9 to TRBJ1-4; D is ambiguous. The CDR3 totals 16 residues. Trimming took 3 bases from V and 1 from J, leaving 13 bases between them. CDR1 and CDR2 from the germline V gene are SGDLS and YYNGEE. The CDR3 spells CASSASVGVTNEKLFF. CDR3 sequence (DNA): TGTGCCAGCAGCGCTTCTGTCGGGGTAACTAATGAAAAACTGTTTTTT.

This chain connects TRBV6-6 to TRBJ2-7; the match to TRBD1 covers 9 bases. The germline V gene has CDR1 MNHNY and CDR2 SVGAGI (reference sequence). The CDR3 spans 14 residues. J lost 0 bases, V lost 9 bases, and 6 bases had no gene match. CDR3 coding DNA: TGTGCCAGTCACCCGGGACAGGGCTCCTACGAGCAGTACTTC. The encoded protein is CASHPGQGSYEQYF.

The chain has TRBV5-1 and TRBJ2-7; possible D gene TRBD1, 6 bases. In germline, CDR1 is SGHRS, CDR2 YFSETQ. The CDR3 extends over 13 amino acids. Trimming pared 5 bases from V and 5 bases from J, leaving 14 bases between. The CDR3 region has the DNA TGCGCCAGCAGTTTGAACAGGGAACACGAGCAGTACTTC. This encodes CASSLNREHEQYF.

The chain links TRBV19 to TRBJ2-7; no clear D gene. Trimming took off 6 bases at V and 2 bases at J, with 11 bases between the two ends. Looked up from germline, CDR1 is LNHDA and CDR2 is SQIVND (reference sequence). The CDR3 is 13 residues long. DNA of the CDR3: TGTGCCAGTAGCACGGAGCGTACCTACGAGCAGTACTTC. Its translation is CASSTERTYEQYF.

The rearrangement links TRBV7-9 to TRBJ2-7, with unresolved D. This CDR3 contains 12 residues. Trimming stripped 0 bases from V and 8 bases from J, with 8 bases between. Germline CDR1 is SEHNR and CDR2 is FQNEAQ (reference sequence). CDR3 in DNA: TGTGCCAGCAGCTTAGCTTCAGTGAAGCAGTACTTC. Amino acid sequence: CASSLASVKQYF. Filled out from reference TRBV7-9 and TRBJ2-7, the complete variable domain reads DTGVSQNPRHKITKRGQNVTFRCDPISEHNRLYWYRQTLGQGPEFLTYFQNEAQLEKSRLLSDRFSAERPKGSFSTLEIQRTEQGDSAMYLCASSLASVKQYFGPGTRLTVT.

The J gene is TRBJ2-2, the V gene TRBV7-3, with 9 bases that match TRBD2. Germline loops: CDR1 SGHTA, CDR2 FQGTGA. Germline trimming cut 3 bases from V and 4 bases from J; bases unmatched to any gene: 6. The CDR3 is 16 amino acids. The CDR3 reads CASSFIAGAGTGELFF. CDR3 nucleotides: TGTGCCAGCAGCTTTATAGCGGGGGCGGGCACCGGGGAGCTGTTTTTT.

V usage is TRBV7-6 and J usage is TRBJ2-2; 7 bases fit TRBD2. The CDR3 consists of 13 residues. Germline V lookup: CDR1 SGHVS, CDR2 FNYEAQ. With 4 bases clipped from V and 6 bases from J, the junction kept 2 bases outside the gene matches. The CDR3 coding sequence is TGTGCCAGCAGCTCCACTAGCGCCGGGGAGCTGTTTTTT. Translation: CASSSTSAGELFF.

The chain recombines TRBV7-2 with TRBJ2-1, with 9 bases aligning to TRBD2. The V gene end was trimmed by 1 base and the J gene end by 0 bases; junction bases not matched to a gene: 10. Germline CDR1 SGHTA, CDR2 FQGNSA. This CDR3 contains 19 residues. The CDR3 reads CASSLVGAGGPFSYNEQFF. CDR3 nucleotides: TGTGCCAGCAGCTTAGTAGGTGCGGGAGGGCCCTTCTCCTACAATGAGCAGTTCTTC.

The rearrangement joins TRBV23-1 to TRBJ1-5; D may be TRBD1 (6 bases). TRBV23-1 counts as an open reading frame of uncertain function. Trimming removed 10 bases from V and 2 bases from J, with 24 bases in between. The CDR3 extends over 17 amino acids. CDR3 sequence reads: CAIPPRGGHLGNQPQHF. The CDR3 region has the DNA TGCGCCATCCCCCCCCGAGGGGGTCATTTAGGCAATCAGCCCCAGCATTTT.

V is TRBV7-2 and J is TRBJ1-2; 10 bases are a match to TRBD1. The length of the CDR3 is 14 residues. Germline V gene data show CDR1 as SGHTA and CDR2 as FQGNSA. The trim removed 2 bases at V and 4 bases at J, leaving 1 base unmatched. As DNA, the CDR3 is TGTGCCAGCAGCTTAAGGACAGGGGGCTATGGCTACACCTTC. Protein: CASSLRTGGYGYTF.

The chain combines TRBV9 with TRBJ2-7, with a tentative D call TRBD1 (5 bases). The CDR3 length is 12 residues. V lost 2 bases and J lost 7, with 10 bases in between. Germline-derived CDR1 and CDR2 are SGDLS and YYNGEE. As DNA, the CDR3 is TGTGCCAGCAGCGTCCTGCAGGGAGAGCAGTACTTC. It specifies CASSVLQGEQYF.